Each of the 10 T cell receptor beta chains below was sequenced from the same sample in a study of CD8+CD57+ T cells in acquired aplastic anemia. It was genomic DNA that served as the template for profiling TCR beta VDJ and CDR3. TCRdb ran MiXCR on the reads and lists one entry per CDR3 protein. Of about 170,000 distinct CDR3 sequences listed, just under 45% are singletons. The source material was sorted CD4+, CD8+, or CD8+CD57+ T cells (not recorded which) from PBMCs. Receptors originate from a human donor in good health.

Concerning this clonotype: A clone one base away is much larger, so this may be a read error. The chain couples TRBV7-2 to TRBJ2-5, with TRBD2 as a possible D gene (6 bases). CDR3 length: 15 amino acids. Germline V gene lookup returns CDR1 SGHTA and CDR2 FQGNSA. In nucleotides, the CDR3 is TGTGCCAGCAACTTATCCGGGACTCGCCAGGAGACCCAGTACTTC. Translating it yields CASNLSGTRQETQYF.

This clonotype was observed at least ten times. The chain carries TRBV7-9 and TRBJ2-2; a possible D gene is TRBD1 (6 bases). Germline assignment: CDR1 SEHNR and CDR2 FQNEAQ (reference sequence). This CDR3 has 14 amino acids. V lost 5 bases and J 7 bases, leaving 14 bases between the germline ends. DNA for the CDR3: TGTGCCAGCAGCATATCACAGGGTTTCGGGGAGCTGTTTTTT. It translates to CASSISQGFGELFF.

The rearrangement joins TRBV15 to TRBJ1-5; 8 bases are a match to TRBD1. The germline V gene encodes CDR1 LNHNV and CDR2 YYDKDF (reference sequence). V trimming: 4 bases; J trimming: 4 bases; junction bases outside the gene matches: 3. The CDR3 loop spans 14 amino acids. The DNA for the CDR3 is TGTGCCACCAGCACAAGGACAGGGAATCAGCCCCAGCATTTT. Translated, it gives CATSTRTGNQPQHF.

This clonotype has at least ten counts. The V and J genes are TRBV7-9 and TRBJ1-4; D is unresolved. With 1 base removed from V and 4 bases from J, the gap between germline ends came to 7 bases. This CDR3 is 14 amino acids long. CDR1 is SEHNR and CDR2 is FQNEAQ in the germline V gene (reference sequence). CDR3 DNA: TGTGCCAGCAGCTTAGGGACGGGTAATGAAAAACTGTTTTTT. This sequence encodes CASSLGTGNEKLFF.

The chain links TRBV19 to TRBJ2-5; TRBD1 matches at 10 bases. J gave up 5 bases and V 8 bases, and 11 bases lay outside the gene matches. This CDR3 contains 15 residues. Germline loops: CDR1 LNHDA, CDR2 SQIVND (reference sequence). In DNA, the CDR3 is TGTGCCAGTTTAGGCCGGGACAGGGGTTTGGAGACCCAGTACTTC. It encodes CASLGRDRGLETQYF. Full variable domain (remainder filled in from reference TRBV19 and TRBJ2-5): DGGITQSPKYLFRKEGQNVTLSCEQNLNHDAMYWYRQDPGQGLRLIYYSQIVNDFQKGDIAEGYSVSREKKESFPLTVTSAQKNPTAFYLCASLGRDRGLETQYFGPGTRLLVL.

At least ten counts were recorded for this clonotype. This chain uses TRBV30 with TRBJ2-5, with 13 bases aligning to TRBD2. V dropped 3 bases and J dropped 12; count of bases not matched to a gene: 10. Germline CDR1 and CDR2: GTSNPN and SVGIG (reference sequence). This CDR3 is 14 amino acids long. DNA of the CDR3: TGTGCCTGGAGGAGGACTAGCGGGAGTGGGGTGGAGTACTTC. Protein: CAWRRTSGSGVEYF.

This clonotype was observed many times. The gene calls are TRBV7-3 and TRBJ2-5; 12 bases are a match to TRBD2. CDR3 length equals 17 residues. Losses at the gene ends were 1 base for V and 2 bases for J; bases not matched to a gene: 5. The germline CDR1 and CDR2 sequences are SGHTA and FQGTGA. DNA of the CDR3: TGTGCCAGCAGCTTAATTGGGCTAGCGGGGGGGCAAGAGACCCAGTACTTC. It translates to CASSLIGLAGGQETQYF. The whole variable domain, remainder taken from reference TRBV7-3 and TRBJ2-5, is GAGVSQTPSNKVTEKGKYVELRCDPISGHTALYWYRQSLGQGPEFLIYFQGTGAADDSGLPNDRFFAVRPEGSVSTLKIQRTERGDSAVYLCASSLIGLAGGQETQYFGPGTRLLVL.

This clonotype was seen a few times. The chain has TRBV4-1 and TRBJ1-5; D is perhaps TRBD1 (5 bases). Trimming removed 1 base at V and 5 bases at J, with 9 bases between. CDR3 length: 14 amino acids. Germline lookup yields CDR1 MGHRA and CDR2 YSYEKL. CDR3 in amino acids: CASSQAGGDQPQHF. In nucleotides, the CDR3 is TGCGCCAGCAGCCAAGCCGGGGGAGATCAGCCCCAGCATTTT.

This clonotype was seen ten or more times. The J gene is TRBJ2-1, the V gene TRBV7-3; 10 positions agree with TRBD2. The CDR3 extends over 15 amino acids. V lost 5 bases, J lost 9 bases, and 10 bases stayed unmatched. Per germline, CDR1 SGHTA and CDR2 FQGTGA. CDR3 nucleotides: TGTGCCAGCAGCAGATCTAGCGGGGGCCTGGGTGAGCAGTTCTTC. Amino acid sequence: CASSRSSGGLGEQFF. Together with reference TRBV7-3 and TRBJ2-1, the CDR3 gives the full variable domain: GAGVSQTPSNKVTEKGKYVELRCDPISGHTALYWYRQSLGQGPEFLIYFQGTGAADDSGLPNDRFFAVRPEGSVSTLKIQRTERGDSAVYLCASSRSSGGLGEQFFGPGTRLTVL.

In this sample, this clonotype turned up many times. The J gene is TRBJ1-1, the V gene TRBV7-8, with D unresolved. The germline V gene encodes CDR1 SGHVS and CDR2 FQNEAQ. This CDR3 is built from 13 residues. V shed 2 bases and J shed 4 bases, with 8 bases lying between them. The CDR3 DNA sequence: TGTGCCAGCAGCTTACGGGAATCCACTGAAGCTTTCTTT. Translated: CASSLRESTEAFF.